This TCR beta chain is from a study of blood T cell repertoires in COVID-19 (dated by TCRdb to 2018 to 2021). As for the study more broadly: Samples from collaborators originated in the United States, Italy and Spain and spanned both the acute and convalescent phases of COVID-19. The prospective study material was composed of cDNA or gDNA derived from T cells, B-cell-depleted T cells, or PBMCs. The dataset comprised deeply sampled blood TCRbeta repertoires from subjects exposed to, actively infected with, or recovered from COVID-19. The repertoires were released in a freely available public database meant as a resource for research on the immune response to SARS-CoV-2. The samples were drawn from two sources: the first 160 participants of the ongoing ImmuneRACE study, and fewer than 1,500 subjects contributed by 6 global collaborators. Sample metadata almost always included a de-identified subject ID, COVID-19 status, age in years and sex. HLA class I and class II types, where available, came from metadata supplied by the sample provider rather than from assay-based typing. What the research found in general, with its limitations: The amount of clinical and demographic metadata varied by source and participant and was provided uncurated.

In Seattle, one collaborating source enrolled patients while the infection was active and tracked those patients longitudinally over the course of disease. Collaborating institutions collected whole blood in K2EDTA tubes following their own protocols. For TCRbeta analysis, collaborators shipped samples in one of three forms: frozen whole blood, isolated PBMCs, or DNA extracted from either of those sample types. The immunoSEQ Assay, a bias-controlled multiplex PCR, was used to amplify TCRbeta CDR3 regions from genomic DNA. As for the original processing: The number of nucleated cells in each sample was estimated by amplification of reference gene primers within the assay. To quantify the absolute abundance of each unique TCRbeta CDR3 rearrangement, sequence reads were collapsed and filtered. Productive Simpson clonality was computed per sample as the square root of Simpson's diversity index over productive rearrangements. TCRdb provides this immuneACCESS table in a form limited to in-frame rearrangements. Some clones are lacking; in checked studies, under half of them reflect an unresolved V gene, and why the rest are absent is not known. V and J calls plus clone size are reproduced from that table; the DNA served to infer D and trimming. The sample table shows about 370,000 clones, and approximately 89% are seen once. The top ten hold more than 9% of the sample.

The CDR3 numbers 13 residues from cysteine through phenylalanine. Here the CDR3 DNA is all that survives: 39 bases in frame from base 1. The germline V and J ends show losses of 8 bases and 3 bases respectively, and no gene match explains 4 bases of the junction. For CDR1 and CDR2, the germline V gene lists MDHEN and SYDVKM. A word on this clone: The clone's antigen remains unknown. The sample holds no much larger clone one base away, and base qualities are not on file.

This chain is built from TRBV28 and TRBJ2-1; TRBD1 agrees with 7 junctional bases. Sequenced input: peripheral blood. The TCR sequence derives from a woman in her twenties or thirties with COVID-19, enrolled during active disease. The nucleotide sequence reads TGTGCCAGCCAGGGACAGATCTACAATGAGCAGTTCTTC. This translates into CASQGQIYNEQFF.